This T cell receptor (beta chain) derives from a study of monozygotic twins with inflammatory bowel disease. The CDR3 is 16 amino acids. Germline V gene sequence: CDR1 MDHEN, CDR2 SYDVKM. Reprocessing the 5' RACE reads, TCRdb reports a single entry for every CDR3 protein and omits DNA. Its clone listing holds 150,000 to 200,000 distinct CDR3 sequences. V gene TRBV28 combines with J gene TRBJ1-1; the D call of TRBD1 rests on TCRdb alone, since no DNA is present to check it. The sequenced material came from blood. This TCR came from a human donor with ulcerative colitis or Crohn's disease, or a healthy co-twin of an affected twin (not recorded which). The CDR3 loop reads CASSSRQGAMNTEAFF.